The 8 T cell receptor beta chains reported below all come from one sample, sequenced in a study of CD8+CD57+ T cells in acquired aplastic anemia (dated by TCRdb to 2016 to 2019). Data came from an Illumina HiSeq 2000. Genomic DNA was used as template for profiling of TCR beta VDJ combinations and CDR3 sequences. TCRdb reanalyzed the raw reads on its own, using fastp at Q25 for trimming and MiXCR for clone calling, and kept in-frame beta chains. Records with the same CDR3 protein are collapsed into one entry carrying the most frequent genes and DNA. The sample profile shows 100,000 to 120,000 distinct CDR3 sequences; around half of them were found once. 30% to 40% of the sample is taken by the ten largest. The sample consisted of sorted CD4+, CD8+, or CD8+CD57+ T cells (not recorded which) from PBMCs. The receptors were sampled from a human donor in good health, serving as a control.

The sample holds many counts of this clonotype. V is TRBV20-1 and J is TRBJ2-1; D uncertain. V gave up 0 bases and J gave up 2 bases, with 8 bases separating them. Germline CDR1 and CDR2: DFQATT and SNEGSKA (reference sequence). This CDR3 contains 14 residues. In DNA, the CDR3 is TGCAGTGCTAGAGACCTAGGAACCTACAATGAGCAGTTCTTC. It is translated as CSARDLGTYNEQFF.

This clonotype was observed a handful of times. The rearrangement uses TRBV10-3 and TRBJ2-7; 10 nucleotides align to TRBD1. CDR3 length equals 15 residues. The germline V gene encodes CDR1 ENHRY and CDR2 SYGVKD. The J segment lost 3 bases and the V segment lost 2 bases, leaving 4 bases of the junction unmatched. The CDR3 loop reads CAISEVTGGIYEQYF. DNA of the CDR3: TGTGCCATCAGTGAGGTGACAGGGGGCATCTACGAGCAGTACTTC.

This sequence joins TRBV2 and TRBJ2-5; D gene unclear. V was shortened by 3 bases and J by 2 bases, with 7 bases between the two germline ends. From germline, CDR1 is SNHLY and CDR2 FYNNEI. This CDR3 region has 13 residues. CDR3 loop: CASSDLIQETQYF. In DNA, the CDR3 is TGTGCCAGCAGTGATCTGATTCAAGAGACCCAGTACTTC.

CDR3 sequence: CASSHSDRVYGYTF. The CDR3 nucleotides are TGTGCCAGCAGCCACTCGGACAGGGTTTATGGCTACACCTTC. The chain couples TRBV14 to TRBJ1-2; 8 bases are shared with TRBD1. The V gene end was trimmed by 3 bases and the J gene end by 5 bases; junction bases not matched to a gene: 5. CDR1 is SGHDN, CDR2 FVKESK, per germline. CDR3 size: 14 residues.

The chain links TRBV15 to TRBJ1-5; TRBD1 might be the D (5 bases). The CDR3 is made up of 16 amino acids. Germline V gene lookup returns CDR1 LNHNV and CDR2 YYDKDF (reference sequence). Trimming stripped 1 base from V and 5 bases from J, with 15 bases between. The CDR3 protein is CATSRVGAAVDQPQHF. The CDR3 DNA reads as TGTGCCACCAGCAGAGTTGGGGCTGCAGTGGATCAGCCCCAGCATTTT.

This clonotype was recorded many times. This chain uses TRBV7-2 with TRBJ2-1; 8 bases line up with TRBD2. The CDR3 runs 15 residues. Germline V gene sequence: CDR1 SGHTA, CDR2 FQGNSA. V dropped 6 bases and J dropped 6; count of bases not matched to a gene: 10. This chain's CDR3 is CASRDLGLVINEQFF. CDR3 DNA: TGTGCCAGCAGAGATTTGGGACTAGTGATCAATGAGCAGTTCTTC.

On this clonotype itself: This may come from a read error, since a much larger clone is one base off. The DNA is left out, because the CDR3 cannot be placed on it with certainty; the CDR3 is given as TCRdb lists it. This chain connects TRBV30 to TRBJ1-2; the DNA was not compared with TRBD1, the D call given in the table. The CDR3 is 14 residues long, counting both termini. Germline assignment: CDR1 GTSNPN and CDR2 SVGIG (reference sequence). The chain's CDR3 is CAWSVGQGSYGHTF.

V is TRBV19 and J is TRBJ1-5; D possibly corresponds to TRBD1 (5 bases). Trimming removed 6 bases from V and 2 bases from J, with 14 bases in between. This CDR3 is built from 15 residues. Germline V gene data show CDR1 as LNHDA and CDR2 as SQIVND (reference sequence). CDR3 protein: CASSPRQPRNQPQHF. The CDR3 bases are TGTGCCAGTAGCCCCCGACAGCCACGCAATCAGCCCCAGCATTTT.